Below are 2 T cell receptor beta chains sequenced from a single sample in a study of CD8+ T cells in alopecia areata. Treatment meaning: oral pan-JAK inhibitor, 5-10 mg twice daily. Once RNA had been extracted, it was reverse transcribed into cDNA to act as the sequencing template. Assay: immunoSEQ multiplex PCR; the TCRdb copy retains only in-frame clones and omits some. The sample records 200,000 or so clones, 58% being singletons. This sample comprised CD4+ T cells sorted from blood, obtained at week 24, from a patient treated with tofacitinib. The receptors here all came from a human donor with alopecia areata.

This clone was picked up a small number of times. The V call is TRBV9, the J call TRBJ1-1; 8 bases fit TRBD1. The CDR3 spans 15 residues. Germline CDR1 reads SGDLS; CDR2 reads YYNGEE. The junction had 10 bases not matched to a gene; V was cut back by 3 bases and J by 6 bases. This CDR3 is CASSARGREESEAFF. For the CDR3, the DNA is TGTGCCAGCAGCGCCAGGGGGCGAGAAGAATCTGAAGCTTTCTTT.

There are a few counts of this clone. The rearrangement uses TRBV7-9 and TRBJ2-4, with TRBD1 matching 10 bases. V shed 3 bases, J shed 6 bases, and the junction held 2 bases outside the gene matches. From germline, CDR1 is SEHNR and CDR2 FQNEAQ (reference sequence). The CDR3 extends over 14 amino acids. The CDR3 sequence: CASSFDRGPNIQYF. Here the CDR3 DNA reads TGTGCCAGCAGCTTCGACAGGGGGCCAAACATTCAGTACTTC.